The 32 T cell receptor beta chains presented below share a single source sample, sequenced in a study of blood T cell repertoires in COVID-19. Profiling relied on immunoSEQ multiplex PCR, and the TCRdb table lists in-frame clones only, not all of them. The sample has roughly 360,000 clones, roughly 80% seen once. The sequenced sample consisted of PBMCs or T cells enriched from blood (not recorded which). The receptor set was obtained from a woman between 45 and 65 years old who had recovered from COVID-19.

J is TRBJ2-1 and V is TRBV9, with D hard to call. The V gene lost 1 base and the J gene lost 8 bases, with 7 bases spanning the gap. Germline values: CDR1 SGDLS, CDR2 YYNGEE. The CDR3 runs 12 residues. CDR3 coding DNA: TGTGCCAGCAGCGTATCTGGCTATGAGCAGTTCTTC. Protein sequence: CASSVSGYEQFF.

The V gene is TRBV20-1, the J gene TRBJ1-5; D ambiguous. The CDR3 covers 14 residues. Between the trimmed V and J ends, which lost 3 bases and 2 bases, there was a span of 11 bases. Germline CDR1 DFQATT, CDR2 SNEGSKA (reference sequence). The CDR3 spells CSASPGERNQPQHF. In DNA form, the CDR3 reads TGCAGTGCTAGTCCCGGGGAACGCAATCAGCCCCAGCATTTT.

This chain joins TRBV3-1 (or the pseudogene TRBV3-2) and TRBJ1-6; D unclear. CDR3 size: 15 residues. V lost 4 bases to trimming and J lost 6 bases, with 13 bases between them. Germline values: CDR1 LGHDT, CDR2 YNNKEL (reference sequence). The CDR3 DNA reads as TGTGCCAGCAGCCCGCTTGAGGATTTTAATTCACCCCTCCACTTT. Translation: CASSPLEDFNSPLHF.

The rearrangement joins TRBV2 to TRBJ1-4; the D gene is possibly TRBD1 (6 bases). V was pared by 2 bases and J by 4 bases, with 11 bases between. Germline lookup yields CDR1 SNHLY and CDR2 FYNNEI. The CDR3 extends over 15 amino acids. The chain's CDR3 is CASSESTGYNEKLFF. The CDR3 DNA reads as TGTGCCAGCAGTGAATCGACAGGCTATAATGAAAAACTGTTTTTT.

Concerning this clone itself: The same CDR3 also results from other DNA sequences found in this sample. The rearrangement joins TRBV12-3 or TRBV12-4 to TRBJ1-2, with a tentative D call TRBD1 (6 bases). V gave up 2 bases and J gave up 4 bases, with 8 bases separating them. This CDR3 is 13 amino acids long. This chain's CDR3 is CASSLSTGYGYTF. CDR3 nucleotide sequence: TGTGCCAGCAGTTTATCGACAGGCTATGGCTACACCTTC.

The chain couples TRBV2 to TRBJ1-2, with TRBD1 as a possible D gene (5 bases). This CDR3 has 16 residues. Germline V gene sequence: CDR1 SNHLY, CDR2 FYNNEI. With 7 bases removed from V and 0 bases from J, the gap between germline ends came to 18 bases. For the CDR3, the DNA is TGTGCCAGCACCCGGGACTCCATACCCTCTAACTATGGCTACACCTTC. It yields the protein CASTRDSIPSNYGYTF. Complete variable domain (other parts from reference TRBV2 and TRBJ1-2): EPEVTQTPSHQVTQMGQEVILRCVPISNHLYFYWYRQILGQKVEFLVSFYNNEISEKSEIFDDQFSVERPDGSNFTLKIRSTKLEDSAMYFCASTRDSIPSNYGYTFGSGTRLTVV.

This clone has a single count. The chain couples TRBV20-1 to TRBJ1-4; maybe TRBD1 (6 bases). The CDR3 is 13 residues long. V lost 3 bases and J 10 bases, leaving 15 bases between the germline ends. The V gene's germline CDR1 is DFQATT and CDR2 SNEGSKA (reference sequence). CDR3 nucleotide sequence: TGCAGTGCTAGTCACAGGGTTAAAGGAAAACTGTTTTTT. This sequence encodes CSASHRVKGKLFF.

V is TRBV5-6 and J is TRBJ1-1, with 9 bases matching TRBD1. Trimming cost V 5 bases and J 6 bases; bases outside gene matches: 8. This CDR3 contains 14 residues. Germline V gives CDR1 SGHDT, CDR2 YYEEEE. CDR3 nucleotides: TGTGCCAGCAGTTTACAGGGGGCCCCGGCTGAAGCTTTCTTT. Translating gives CASSLQGAPAEAFF.

The chain has TRBV6-6 and TRBJ1-2; tentative D call: TRBD1 (6 bases). The V end lost 2 bases, the J end lost 4 bases, and 14 bases lay between the germline ends. In germline, CDR1 is MNHNY, CDR2 SVGAGI (reference sequence). The CDR3 has 15 amino acids. CDR3 DNA: TGTGCCAGCAGTTACGGGCAGGGGTCGCTCTATGGCTACACCTTC. It codes for CASSYGQGSLYGYTF.

The rearrangement links TRBV9 to TRBJ1-3; 7 bases line up with TRBD1. Germline V CDR1 and CDR2: SGDLS, YYNGEE. This CDR3 region has 15 residues. V dropped 3 bases and J dropped 1; count of bases not matched to a gene: 4. DNA of the CDR3: TGTGCCAGCAGCGCCTCAGGGGGGTCTGGAAACACCATATATTTT. It specifies CASSASGGSGNTIYF.

The gene calls are TRBV9 and TRBJ1-1, with 9 positions matching TRBD1. V was clipped by 4 bases and J by 5 bases; unmatched bases: 12. Germline V lookup: CDR1 SGDLS, CDR2 YYNGEE. This CDR3 has 16 residues. The CDR3, as DNA: TGTGCCAGCAGCTCCGGGACAGGGATTGGTAGGACTGAAGCTTTCTTT. This codes for CASSSGTGIGRTEAFF. Using reference TRBV9 and TRBJ1-1 for the parts outside the CDR3, the full variable domain is DSGVTQTPKHLITATGQRVTLRCSPRSGDLSVYWYQQSLDQGLQFLIQYYNGEERAKGNILERFSAQQFPDLHSELNLSSLELGDSALYFCASSSGTGIGRTEAFFGQGTRLTVV.

The rearrangement uses TRBV21-1 and TRBJ1-5. TRBV21-1 has pseudogene status. CDR3 size: 15 residues. The CDR3 region has the DNA TGTGCCAGCAGCTCTGGGGGGGCCGGGAATCAGCCCCAGCATTTT. The encoded protein is CASSSGGAGNQPQHF.

The V call is TRBV19, the J call TRBJ2-3; 11 positions agree with TRBD2. The CDR3 consists of 18 residues. Germline assignment: CDR1 LNHDA and CDR2 SQIVND (reference sequence). V was clipped by 7 bases and J by 4 bases; unmatched bases: 16. DNA of the CDR3: TGTGCCAGTAAAAAAGGAGGTAGCGGGGGGGCGGCCCCAGATACGCAGTATTTT. The encoded protein is CASKKGGSGGAAPDTQYF.

The J gene is TRBJ1-6, the V gene TRBV4-3; 9 nucleotides agree with TRBD1. The J segment lost 13 bases and the V segment lost 3 bases, leaving 10 bases of the junction unmatched. CDR3 size: 15 residues. CDR1 and CDR2 (germline): LGHNA, YSLEER. The CDR3 loop is CASSQDGQGRFPLHF. The CDR3 region has the DNA TGCGCCAGCAGCCAGGATGGACAGGGGCGTTTTCCCCTCCACTTT.

The chain links TRBV19 to TRBJ1-2; D remains unclear. Deletions cut 7 bases from V and 7 bases from J, with 22 bases between. The CDR3 loop spans 15 amino acids. The germline V gene has CDR1 LNHDA and CDR2 SQIVND (reference sequence). CDR3 bases: TGTGCCAGTACCGATAGCGGGCCCACCCGGCGTGGCTACACCTTC. Translation: CASTDSGPTRRGYTF.

V is TRBV5-1 and J is TRBJ2-3; 8 bases match TRBD2. CDR1 and CDR2 (germline): SGHRS, YFSETQ. There are 14 residues in the CDR3. Trimming at V came to 4 bases and at J to 0 bases, leaving 1 base not matched to a gene. Here the CDR3 DNA reads TGCGCCAGCAGCGGACTAGCTAGCACAGATACGCAGTATTTT. Its protein is CASSGLASTDTQYF.

The chain uses TRBV3-1 (or the pseudogene TRBV3-2) and TRBJ2-7; the match to TRBD1 covers 9 bases. Germline CDR1 and CDR2: LGHDT and YNNKEL (reference sequence). This CDR3 comprises 18 residues. Trimming took 0 bases from V and 4 from J; bases not matched to a gene: 13. The CDR3 sequence is CASSQDLGGTGTFYEQYF. DNA for the CDR3: TGTGCCAGCAGCCAAGACCTTGGAGGGACAGGGACCTTTTACGAGCAGTACTTC.

The chain links TRBV14 to TRBJ1-4; D gene ambiguous. This CDR3 contains 14 residues. Trimming shortened V by 4 bases and J by 4 bases, and 10 bases separated the two germline ends. Germline V lookup: CDR1 SGHDN, CDR2 FVKESK. In nucleotides, the CDR3 is TGTGCCAGCAGCCCTCACACGGGTAATGAAAAACTGTTTTTT. This codes for CASSPHTGNEKLFF. Full variable domain (remainder filled in from reference TRBV14 and TRBJ1-4): EAGVTQFPSHSVIEKGQTVTLRCDPISGHDNLYWYRRVMGKEIKFLLHFVKESKQDESGMPNNRFLAERTGGTYSTLKVQPAELEDSGVYFCASSPHTGNEKLFFGSGTQLSVL.

This clone was observed a few times. The chain couples TRBV19 to TRBJ1-4; 9 bases match TRBD1. CDR1 and CDR2 (germline): LNHDA, SQIVND (reference sequence). The CDR3 totals 15 residues. The trim removed 5 bases at V and 7 bases at J, leaving 8 bases unmatched. This CDR3 is CASSLKTGGPEKLFF. CDR3 coding DNA: TGTGCCAGTAGTCTCAAGACAGGGGGACCTGAAAAACTGTTTTTT.

In its sample, this clone was seen a few times. The gene calls are TRBV21-1 and TRBJ1-1. TRBV21-1 is annotated as a pseudogene. The CDR3 has 15 residues. CDR3 protein: CASSISLILRTEAFF. The CDR3 nucleotides read TGTGCCAGCAGCATCTCCCTCATCCTTAGAACTGAAGCTTTCTTT.

The table lists this clone with many counts. The same CDR3 is also encoded by other DNA sequences in this sample. The V call is TRBV3-1 (or the pseudogene TRBV3-2), the J call TRBJ1-1; 10 nucleotides agree with TRBD1. Trimming cost V 5 bases and J 0 bases; bases outside gene matches: 0. The CDR3 sequence is 14 residues long. Germline V gene data show CDR1 as LGHDT and CDR2 as YNNKEL (reference sequence). The CDR3 region has the DNA TGTGCCAGCAGCGACAGGGGGCTGAACACTGAAGCTTTCTTT. Its protein product is CASSDRGLNTEAFF.

J is TRBJ1-3 and V is TRBV2; 7 nucleotides match TRBD1. CDR3 length: 15 amino acids. Germline V gene sequence: CDR1 SNHLY, CDR2 FYNNEI. V dropped 6 bases and J dropped 1; count of bases not matched to a gene: 6. The DNA for the CDR3 is TGTGCCAGCAGACTACAGGGGCTATCTGGAAACACCATATATTTT. It is translated as CASRLQGLSGNTIYF.

The chain joins TRBV5-5 to TRBJ1-2, with TRBD1 identical over 9 bases. Germline lookup yields CDR1 SGHKS and CDR2 YYEKEE (reference sequence). V lost 2 bases and J lost 7; bases outside the gene matches: 3. There are 13 residues in the CDR3. The CDR3 protein is CASSFDRGSGYTF. CDR3 nucleotide sequence: TGTGCCAGCAGCTTTGACAGGGGGAGTGGCTACACCTTC.

The chain links TRBV6-1 to TRBJ2-6; D is possibly TRBD2 (6 bases). V lost 3 bases, J lost 0 bases, and 12 bases lay in between. Germline values: CDR1 MNHNS, CDR2 SASEGT. CDR3 length equals 17 residues. The CDR3: CASSEGLGGSGANVLTF. CDR3 bases: TGTGCCAGCAGTGAGGGTTTGGGGGGCTCTGGGGCCAACGTCCTGACTTTC.

V and J are TRBV5-1 and TRBJ1-6; 7 bases line up with TRBD1. The CDR3 covers 14 residues. After removal of 5 bases from V and 7 bases from J, the junction contained 6 bases not matched to a gene. Germline V gene data show CDR1 as SGHRS and CDR2 as YFSETQ. CDR3 bases: TGCGCCAGCAGAGAGGGACAGCGAAATTCACCCCTCCACTTT. Its protein is CASREGQRNSPLHF.

This clone was seen just once. Sequence at one end of the junction differs from germline and may be a read error. The chain has TRBV5-1 and TRBJ2-3; D is possibly TRBD2 (6 bases). Germline V lookup: CDR1 SGHRS, CDR2 YFSETQ. The CDR3 covers 15 residues. CDR3 amino acids: CASSLAGLSTDTQYF. The CDR3 DNA sequence: TGCGCCAGCAGTTTGGCGGGACTTAGCACAGATACGCAGTATTTT.

The V call is TRBV6-5, the J call TRBJ1-2, with a tentative D call TRBD1 (6 bases). V lost 5 bases and J lost 2, with 9 bases in between. This CDR3 region has 13 residues. The germline V gene encodes CDR1 MNHEY and CDR2 SVGAGI. DNA for the CDR3: TGTGCCAGCAGTCCAACAGGGAACTATGGCTACACCTTC. It yields the protein CASSPTGNYGYTF.

V gene TRBV6-2 or TRBV6-3 combines with J gene TRBJ1-1, with TRBD1 matching over 8 bases. After removal of 4 bases from V and 5 bases from J, the junction contained 9 bases not matched to a gene. CDR1 is MNHEY and CDR2 is SVGEGT in the germline V gene. There are 15 residues in the CDR3. CDR3: CASSWGTGGETEAFF. The CDR3 nucleotides are TGTGCCAGCAGTTGGGGAACAGGGGGAGAAACTGAAGCTTTCTTT.

The rearrangement uses TRBV3-1 (or the pseudogene TRBV3-2) and TRBJ2-1; 7 bases match TRBD1. The V and J ends lost 1 base and 7 bases, in that order; junction bases with no gene match: 7. The CDR3 runs to 15 residues. Looked up from germline, CDR1 is LGHDT and CDR2 is YNNKEL (reference sequence). CDR3 region: CASSQGQGSLNEQFF. For the CDR3, the DNA is TGTGCCAGCAGCCAAGGACAGGGTTCCCTAAATGAGCAGTTCTTC.

The chain uses TRBV5-1 and TRBJ1-1; 11 nucleotides agree with TRBD1. The CDR3 is 13 amino acids. The J segment lost 8 bases and the V segment lost 6 bases, leaving 6 bases of the junction unmatched. Germline CDR1 and CDR2: SGHRS and YFSETQ. The CDR3 loop is CASKIGDRGEAFF. CDR3 nucleotides: TGCGCCAGCAAAATCGGGGACAGGGGGGAAGCTTTCTTT.

The sample holds many counts of this clone. The chain employs TRBV9 and TRBJ1-2; D is undetermined. Germline assignment: CDR1 SGDLS and CDR2 YYNGEE. The ends were cut back, 0 bases at V and 3 bases at J, with 12 bases in the middle. The length of the CDR3 is 15 residues. CDR3 region: CASSVGNGDYYGYTF. The CDR3 DNA sequence: TGTGCCAGCAGCGTAGGGAACGGAGATTACTATGGCTACACCTTC. The complete variable domain, with remaining parts taken from reference TRBV9 and TRBJ1-2, reads DSGVTQTPKHLITATGQRVTLRCSPRSGDLSVYWYQQSLDQGLQFLIQYYNGEERAKGNILERFSAQQFPDLHSELNLSSLELGDSALYFCASSVGNGDYYGYTFGSGTRLTVV.

This clone was detected a few times. V gene TRBV5-1 combines with J gene TRBJ2-1; D may be TRBD1 (6 bases). This CDR3 contains 15 residues. CDR1 and CDR2 from the germline V gene are SGHRS and YFSETQ. V was pared by 2 bases and J by 4 bases, with 13 bases between. CDR3 sequence (DNA): TGCGCCAGCAGCTTAGGGGGAACCGGTTACAATGAGCAGTTCTTC. Amino acids: CASSLGGTGYNEQFF.